A selection of T cell receptor beta chains follows, all from one sample in a study of Ad26.COV2.S vaccination and SARS-CoV-2 variants. The data were produced by immunoSEQ multiplex PCR, yet TCRdb's version contains in-frame clones alone and is incomplete. The data show 250,000 or so clones, roughly 85% seen once. The sequences come from peripheral blood, collected in a trial of Ad26.COV2.S vaccine versus placebo. These receptors were collected from a person between 18 and 65 years old who received the Ad26.COV2.S COVID-19 vaccine or a placebo. CDR3s include the opening cysteine and the closing phenylalanine or tryptophan. Each record gives: J gene, clone size, D gene, V gene, CDR3 protein, CDR3 DNA. A D gene is named only where the DNA matches it firmly. The size field is filled for only some rows; it gives once, few, many or a size class.

>TRBJ1-1|.|.|TRBV10-3
CATLRQGTNTEAFF
TGTGCCACCCTACGTCAGGGTACGAACACTGAAGCTTTCTTT
>TRBJ2-1|.|.|TRBV9
CASSVEGQMDEQFF
TGTGCCAGCAGCGTAGAAGGACAGATGGATGAGCAGTTCTTC
>TRBJ1-2|.|.|TRBV28
CASSILTYGYTF
TGTGCCAGCAGTATCTTAACTTATGGCTACACCTTC
>TRBJ2-1|.|.|TRBV5-4
CASSFVNIGPSYNEQFF
TGTGCCAGCAGCTTTGTAAATATCGGGCCCTCCTACAATGAGCAGTTCTTC
>TRBJ1-2|.|.|TRBV6-5
CATRRKQGYGYTF
TGTGCCACCCGGAGGAAGCAGGGCTATGGCTACACCTTC
>TRBJ1-2|.|.|TRBV5-1
CASSFRTGGRELYGYTF
TGCGCCAGCAGCTTTCGAACAGGTGGAAGAGAGCTCTATGGCTACACCTTC
>TRBJ2-5|.|.|TRBV14
CASSQGFQETQYF
TGTGCCAGCAGCCAAGGTTTCCAAGAGACCCAGTACTTC
>TRBJ1-1|.|.|TRBV19
CASSRKKVGTEAFF
TGTGCCAGTAGTCGAAAGAAGGTAGGCACTGAAGCTTTCTTT
>TRBJ2-3|.|TRBD2|TRBV7-2
CASSLARLADTQYF
TGTGCCAGCAGCTTAGCGCGACTAGCTGATACGCAGTATTTT
>TRBJ2-1|.|.|TRBV11-2
CASSPRAYPYNEQFF
TGTGCCAGCAGCCCACGGGCGTACCCTTACAATGAGCAGTTCTTC
>TRBJ1-1|.|.|TRBV9
CASSVEEGVTEAFF
TGTGCCAGCAGCGTAGAGGAGGGGGTCACTGAAGCTTTCTTT
>TRBJ2-7|.|.|TRBV6-5
CASSYQDRTYEQYF
TGTGCCAGCAGTTACCAGGACAGAACCTACGAGCAGTACTTC
>TRBJ2-5|.|TRBD1|TRBV7-6
CASSSPGGDGETQYF
TGTGCCAGCAGTTCCCCAGGGGGCGACGGGGAGACCCAGTACTTC
>TRBJ2-3|once|.|TRBV18
CASSPPGSTQYF
TGTGCCAGCTCACCACCGGGGAGTACGCAGTATTTT
>TRBJ2-1|.|.|TRBV25-1
CASRRDYNEQFF
TGTGCCAGCAGAAGGGACTACAATGAGCAGTTCTTC
>TRBJ2-1|.|.|TRBV7-3
CASSDSLLNNEQFF
TGTGCCAGCAGTGACAGTTTGCTTAACAATGAGCAGTTCTTC
>TRBJ2-2|.|.|TRBV27
CASSSATGTGELFF
TGTGCCAGCAGTTCAGCTACAGGGACCGGGGAGCTGTTTTTT
>TRBJ2-3|.|.|TRBV24-1
CAIGERSGTDTQYF
TGTGCCATTGGTGAGCGGTCTGGCACAGATACGCAGTATTTT
>TRBJ2-2|.|TRBD2|TRBV7-2
CASSSGRRANTGELFF
TGTGCCAGCAGCTCCGGGAGGAGGGCGAACACCGGGGAGCTGTTTTTT
>TRBJ2-1|.|.|TRBV10-3
CAIRGDRGRLADYNEQFF
TGTGCCATCAGAGGGGACAGGGGTAGACTAGCGGATTACAATGAGCAGTTCTTC
>TRBJ1-4|.|TRBD1|TRBV4-1
CASSHPGQGWGNEKLFF
TGCGCCAGCAGCCACCCCGGACAGGGGTGGGGTAATGAAAAACTGTTTTTT
>TRBJ2-5|once|TRBD2|TRBV6-5
CATRLAGGPGETQYF
TGTGCCACCCGACTAGCGGGAGGGCCAGGAGAGACCCAGTACTTC
>TRBJ2-3|.|TRBD2|TRBV7-2
CASSLDGTSAYTQYF
TGTGCCAGCAGCTTAGATGGGACTAGCGCTTATACGCAGTATTTT
>TRBJ1-3|.|TRBD1|TRBV18
CASSPRTGAVFTPSGNTIYF
TGTGCCAGCTCACCTAGGACAGGGGCCGTCTTCACGCCTTCTGGAAACACCATATATTTT
>TRBJ2-5|.|TRBD1|TRBV5-1
CASSFDGTGRGETQYF
TGCGCCAGCAGCTTCGATGGGACAGGGAGAGGGGAGACCCAGTACTTC
>TRBJ2-2|once|.|TRBV4-1
CASSPVQVLTGELFF
TGCGCCAGCAGCCCGGTCCAGGTCTTAACCGGGGAGCTGTTTTTT
>TRBJ1-2|few|TRBD1|TRBV11-2
CASSLTGGATYGYTF
TGTGCCAGCAGCTTAACAGGGGGCGCGACCTATGGCTACACCTTC
>TRBJ1-6|.|.|TRBV19
CASSMSWSSYNSPLHF
TGTGCCAGTAGTATGAGTTGGAGCTCCTATAATTCACCCCTCCACTTT
>TRBJ2-7|.|TRBD1|TRBV4-1
CASSQTGTGVGEQYF
TGCGCCAGCAGCCAAACCGGGACAGGGGTGGGTGAGCAGTACTTC
>TRBJ1-2|.|TRBD1|TRBV18
CASSPGQGNYGYTF
TGTGCCAGCTCACCAGGACAGGGGAACTATGGCTACACCTTC